The entry below describes one T cell receptor beta chain. Naive CD8 cells, CD45RO-negative and positively selected for CCR7, excluded terminally differentiated effector memory CD45RA+ cells. The sample originates from a study of shared clonotypes between healthy human individuals. Generated by immunoSEQ multiplex PCR, the TCRdb table keeps only in-frame clones and is missing some. The sample has millions of clones, approximately 95% seen once. The sequenced sample was naive CD8+ T cells sorted from blood. This TCR was recovered from a man aged 18 to 29 in good health.

CDR3 loop: CATSRDSIGTYNEQFF. The CDR3, as DNA: TGTGCCACCAGCAGAGATTCGATTGGAACCTACAATGAGCAGTTCTTC. This chain links TRBV15 with TRBJ2-1; D gene unclear. This CDR3 has 16 residues. Germline V gene lookup returns CDR1 LNHNV and CDR2 YYDKDF (reference sequence). V gave up 0 bases and J gave up 2 bases, with 11 bases separating them.